A selection of T cell receptor beta chains follows, all from one sample in a study of T cells in Graves' hyperthyroidism and ophthalmopathy. TCRdb fed the multiplex PCR reads into MiXCR, producing one record per CDR3 protein. The sample has about 300,000 distinct CDR3 sequences, approximately 19% seen once. The material sequenced was blood. The receptors were sampled from a man aged 50-59 years with Graves' ophthalmopathy. Both conserved end residues are part of each CDR3. D genes are given only for firm matches. Size values are once, few and many counts, or a class for expanded clones, and some rows have none.

j_gene	v_gene	d_gene	abundance	CDR3nt	CDR3aa
TRBJ2-3	TRBV2	-	many	TGTGCCAGCAGTCCCACAGCTACTAGCACAGATACGCAGTATTTT	CASSPTATSTDTQYF
TRBJ2-7	TRBV18	TRBD1	many	TGTGCCAGCTCACGGGCCGGGACAGCCTACGAGCAGTACTTC	CASSRAGTAYEQYF
TRBJ2-2	TRBV11-2	TRBD1	-	TGTGCCAGCAGCTTATCAACAGGGGGCGGGAGCACCGGGGAGCTGTTTTTT	CASSLSTGGGSTGELFF
TRBJ2-3	TRBV7-9	TRBD1	-	TGTGCCAGCAGCCGGGGACAGGGGACAGATACGCAGTATTTT	CASSRGQGTDTQYF
TRBJ2-3	TRBV20-1	-	many	TGCAGTGCTAGACGGGCAGATACGCAGTATTTT	CSARRADTQYF
TRBJ2-3	TRBV7-2	TRBD1	-	TGTGCCAGCAGCTTAGAAGGACCTGACAGGGGAGCAGATACGCAGTATTTT	CASSLEGPDRGADTQYF
TRBJ2-1	TRBV7-2	-	many	TGTGCCAGCAGCAAGGGGACCTACAATGAGCAGTTCTTC	CASSKGTYNEQFF
TRBJ2-1	TRBV7-6	TRBD1	-	TGTGCCAGCAGCTCCATCGACAGGGGGGCCTACAATGAGCAGTTCTTC	CASSSIDRGAYNEQFF
TRBJ2-3	TRBV5-6	TRBD2	many	TGTGCCAGCAGCTTCGGACTAGCTCCCACAGATACGCAGTATTTT	CASSFGLAPTDTQYF
TRBJ1-4	TRBV12-3/TRBV12-4	TRBD1	few	TGTGCCAGCAGTTTGACAGGGGCGGGTGAAAAACTGTTTTTT	CASSLTGAGEKLFF
TRBJ2-6	TRBV5-1	-	few	TGCGCCAGCAGCTTGGGAGCCACGTCTGGGGCCAACGTCCTGACTTTC	CASSLGATSGANVLTF
TRBJ2-1	TRBV18	-	many	TGTGCCAGCTCACCTGTAGGGCCTCACAATGAGCAGTTCTTC	CASSPVGPHNEQFF
TRBJ2-2	TRBV19	-	few	TGTGCCAGTAGCGTTTTTGAGACGAACACCGGGGAGCTGTTTTTT	CASSVFETNTGELFF
TRBJ2-3	TRBV11-2	-	many	TGTGCCAGCAACCGAGGGAATAGCGATACGCAGTATTTT	CASNRGNSDTQYF
TRBJ2-7	TRBV7-8	-	many	TGTGCCAGCAGCTTAGTACAGGGATCCTACGAGCAGTACTTC	CASSLVQGSYEQYF
TRBJ1-3	TRBV11-2	-	many	TGTGCCAGCAGCCTACATCCAGGGTCGGGAAACACCATATATTTT	CASSLHPGSGNTIYF
TRBJ1-2	TRBV28	-	-	TGTGCCAGCAGAGGGGACCGAGGCTATGGCTACACCTTC	CASRGDRGYGYTF
TRBJ2-1	TRBV20-1	TRBD2	-	TGCAGTGCTGCGGCCTGGACTAGCGGCCAGAGCTCCTACAATGAGCAGTTCTTC	CSAAAWTSGQSSYNEQFF
TRBJ1-4	TRBV20-1	-	once	TGCAGTGCTAGACAGGGTGAAAAACTGTTTTTT	CSARQGEKLFF
TRBJ2-7	TRBV29-1	-	-	TGCAGCGTTGGGGTAGGGTTAAGCTCCTACGAGCAGTACTTC	CSVGVGLSSYEQYF
TRBJ1-4	TRBV28	-	-	TGTGCCAGCAGTTTATCGGGGACACTGTCTGAAAAACTGTTTTTT	CASSLSGTLSEKLFF
TRBJ2-7	TRBV11-3	TRBD2	-	TGTGCCAGCAGCCCTAGCGGGACTCACGAGCAGTACTTC	CASSPSGTHEQYF
TRBJ1-2	TRBV30	-	many	TGTGCCTCCAGGGGAGGTAGTGGCTACACCTTC	CASRGGSGYTF
TRBJ2-3	TRBV7-8	-	many	TGTGCCAGCAGCTTCGGAAGAACGGTACCAGATACGCAGTATTTT	CASSFGRTVPDTQYF
TRBJ2-7	TRBV15	TRBD1	few	TGTGCCACCAGCAGAGATACAGGGGGCACGCGCTCCTACGAGCAGTACTTC	CATSRDTGGTRSYEQYF
TRBJ2-1	TRBV6-1	-	-	TGTGCCAGCAGTAAAGATACGAATGAGCAGTTCTTC	CASSKDTNEQFF
TRBJ1-1	TRBV2	TRBD1	-	TGTGCCAGCTTTTTACAGGGGGGCTTGAACACTGAAGCTTTCTTT	CASFLQGGLNTEAFF
TRBJ2-4	TRBV5-4	TRBD2	few	TGTGCCAGCAGCCACACTAGCGGACTAGCCAAAAACATTCAGTACTTC	CASSHTSGLAKNIQYF
TRBJ2-7	TRBV5-6	-	few	TGTGCCAGCAGCTCCACAGGGAGGGGCGAGCAGTACTTC	CASSSTGRGEQYF
TRBJ1-2	TRBV15	-	-	TGTGCCACCAGCCGCCCGAATAACAGGGCGGATGGCTACACCTTC	CATSRPNNRADGYTF
TRBJ2-7	TRBV25-1	-	many	TGTGCCAGCAGTGAATATTCATCGAACCTGGGCTACGAGCAGTACTTC	CASSEYSSNLGYEQYF
TRBJ2-7	TRBV5-1	-	many	TGCGCCAGCAGCAATGCGCTAGCAGTCCACGAGCAGTACTTC	CASSNALAVHEQYF
TRBJ1-5	TRBV20-1	-	-	TGCAGTGCCAAAATGGACGACTGGGGGGATCAGCCCCAGCATTTT	CSAKMDDWGDQPQHF
TRBJ1-1	TRBV6-1	TRBD1	-	TGTGCCAGCAACCGGGACAGGGTGTACACTGAAGCTTTCTTT	CASNRDRVYTEAFF
TRBJ2-7	TRBV5-6	-	few	TGTGCCAGCAGTTATACAGGGATTCTCTCCTACGAGCAGTACTTC	CASSYTGILSYEQYF
TRBJ2-3	TRBV15	-	-	TGTGCCACCAGCAGTCCGGGCGGGACAGATACGCAGTATTTT	CATSSPGGTDTQYF
TRBJ1-2	TRBV10-3	-	-	TGTGCCATCAGTGACAGGGGTGGTAACTATGGCTACACCTTC	CAISDRGGNYGYTF
TRBJ2-3	TRBV7-2	-	few	TGTGCCAGCAGTCCGGACATTAGCACAGATACGCAGTATTTT	CASSPDISTDTQYF
TRBJ2-2	TRBV4-2	-	-	TGTGCCAGCAGCCAAGATATCGAGGTTGCGAACACCGGGGAGCTGTTTTTT	CASSQDIEVANTGELFF